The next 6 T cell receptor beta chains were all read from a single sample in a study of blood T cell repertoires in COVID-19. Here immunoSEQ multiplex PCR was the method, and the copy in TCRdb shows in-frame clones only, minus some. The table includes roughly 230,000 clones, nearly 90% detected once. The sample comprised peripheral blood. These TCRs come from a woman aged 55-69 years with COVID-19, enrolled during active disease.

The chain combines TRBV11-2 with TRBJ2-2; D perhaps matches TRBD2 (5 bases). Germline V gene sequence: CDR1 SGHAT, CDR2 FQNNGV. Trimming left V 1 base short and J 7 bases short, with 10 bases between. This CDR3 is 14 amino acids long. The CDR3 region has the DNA TGTGCCAGCAGCTTAGGGCTAGCTTACGGGGAGCTGTTTTTT. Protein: CASSLGLAYGELFF.

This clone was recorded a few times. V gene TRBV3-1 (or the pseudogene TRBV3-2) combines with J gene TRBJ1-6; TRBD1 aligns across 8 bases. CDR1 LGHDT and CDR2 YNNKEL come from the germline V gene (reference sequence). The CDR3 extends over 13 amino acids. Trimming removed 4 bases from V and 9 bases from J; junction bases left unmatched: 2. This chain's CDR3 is CASSPGGGSPLHF. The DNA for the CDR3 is TGTGCCAGCAGCCCAGGGGGCGGTTCACCCCTCCACTTT.

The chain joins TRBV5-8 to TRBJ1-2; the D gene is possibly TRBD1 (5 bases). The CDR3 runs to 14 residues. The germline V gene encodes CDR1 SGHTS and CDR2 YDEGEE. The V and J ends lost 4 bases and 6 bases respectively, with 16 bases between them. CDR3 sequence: CASSEGHPSNGYTF. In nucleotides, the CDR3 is TGTGCCAGCAGCGAAGGACATCCAAGTAATGGCTACACCTTC. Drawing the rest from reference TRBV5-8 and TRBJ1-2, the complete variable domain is EAGVTQSPTHLIKTRGQQATLRCSPISGHTSVYWYQQALGLGLQFLLWYDEGEERNRGNFPPRFSGRQFPNYSSELNVNALELEDSALYLCASSEGHPSNGYTFGSGTRLTVV.

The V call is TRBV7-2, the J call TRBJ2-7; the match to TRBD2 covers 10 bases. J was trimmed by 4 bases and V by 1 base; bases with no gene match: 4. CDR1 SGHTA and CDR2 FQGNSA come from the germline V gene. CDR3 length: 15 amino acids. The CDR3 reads CASSLESGGAYEQYF. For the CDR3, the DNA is TGTGCCAGCAGCTTAGAGAGCGGGGGGGCGTACGAGCAGTACTTC.

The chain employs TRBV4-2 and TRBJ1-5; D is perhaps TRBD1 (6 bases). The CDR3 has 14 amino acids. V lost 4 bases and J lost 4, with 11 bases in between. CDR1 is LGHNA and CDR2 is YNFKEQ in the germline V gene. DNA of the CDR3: TGTGCCAGCAGCCTATCAGGGACAAATCAGCCCCAGCATTTT. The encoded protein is CASSLSGTNQPQHF.

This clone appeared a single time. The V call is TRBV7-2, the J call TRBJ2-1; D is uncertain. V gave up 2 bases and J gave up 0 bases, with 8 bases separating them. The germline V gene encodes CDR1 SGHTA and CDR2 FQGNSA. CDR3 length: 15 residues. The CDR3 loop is CASSLSRGSYNEQFF. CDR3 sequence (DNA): TGTGCCAGCAGCTTATCTCGCGGCTCCTACAATGAGCAGTTCTTC.